The 30 T cell receptor beta chains presented below share a single source sample, sequenced in a study of cytomegalovirus exposure and HLA in healthy donors. PCR primers comprised 60 Vbeta and 13 Jbeta primers. Here immunoSEQ multiplex PCR was the method, and the copy in TCRdb shows in-frame clones only, minus some. Counted here are 100,000 or so clones, 79% occurring once; the ten biggest clones make up over 3%. Sequencing used PBMCs. The origin of the receptors is a woman in her 40s in good health and CMV-seronegative.

With respect to this clone: The junction does not match germline at one end; this may be a read error. The chain links TRBV7-9 to TRBJ2-1; possibly TRBD2 for D (6 bases). From germline, CDR1 is SEHNR and CDR2 FQNEAQ (reference sequence). CDR3 length equals 17 residues. The CDR3 nucleotides are TGTTCCAGCAGCTCCCCTTCGGGGGATCCCCTCTACAATGAGCAGTTCTTC. This encodes CSSSSPSGDPLYNEQFF.

The gene calls are TRBV6-5 and TRBJ2-7; 7 positions match TRBD1. Germline CDR1 MNHEY, CDR2 SVGAGI. The CDR3 is 14 residues long. V shed 4 bases and J 3 bases; nucleotides not matched to a gene: 6. This CDR3 reads CASSSPGGIYEQYF. In DNA form, the CDR3 reads TGTGCCAGCAGTTCCCCAGGGGGTATCTACGAGCAGTACTTC.

V gene TRBV7-2 combines with J gene TRBJ1-2; 9 bases are shared with TRBD1. CDR1 and CDR2 (germline): SGHTA, FQGNSA. The CDR3 contains 15 residues. Unmatched junction bases numbered 9, after V lost 6 bases and J lost 4 bases. This CDR3 reads CASSSGDRAVYGYTF. The CDR3 DNA sequence: TGTGCCAGCAGTTCGGGGGACAGGGCGGTCTATGGCTACACCTTC.

This chain links TRBV6-1 with TRBJ1-2; a weak D match, TRBD1 (5 bases). The CDR3 runs to 15 residues. The V gene's germline CDR1 is MNHNS and CDR2 SASEGT. Trimming removed 6 bases from V and 2 bases from J, with 16 bases in between. The CDR3 here is CASSSSPDSNYGYTF. The DNA of the CDR3 is TGTGCCAGCAGCTCTTCACCCGACAGCAACTATGGCTACACCTTC.

This clone was counted only a few times. The chain employs TRBV5-6 and TRBJ2-1, with 10 bases matching TRBD1. Trimming removed 1 base from V and 9 bases from J; junction bases left unmatched: 10. The germline V gene has CDR1 SGHDT and CDR2 YYEEEE. The CDR3 consists of 16 residues. The CDR3 DNA reads TGTGCCAGCAGCTTGTATGGACAGGGGGTAAAAGGTGAGCAGTTCTTC. This sequence encodes CASSLYGQGVKGEQFF. Combining the CDR3 with reference TRBV5-6 and TRBJ2-1 gives the whole variable domain DAGVTQSPTHLIKTRGQQVTLRCSPKSGHDTVSWYQQALGQGPQFIFQYYEEEERQRGNFPDRFSGHQFPNYSSELNVNALLLGDSALYLCASSLYGQGVKGEQFFGPGTRLTVL.

This clone was found a few times. This chain joins TRBV4-3 and TRBJ2-3; D not certain. CDR3 length: 14 residues. Germline CDR1 LGHNA, CDR2 YSLEER. V lost 0 bases and J lost 5, with 9 bases in between. CDR3 DNA: TGCGCCAGCAGCCAAGATAACTCAAGAGATACGCAGTATTTT. The encoded protein is CASSQDNSRDTQYF.

This chain links TRBV15 with TRBJ2-7; TRBD2 matches 9 bases. Per germline, CDR1 LNHNV and CDR2 YYDKDF (reference sequence). CDR3 size: 14 residues. V lost 8 bases, J lost 5 bases, and 10 bases stayed unmatched. CDR3 DNA: TGTGCCACCGCCGGGACTAGCAATCCCCACGAGCAGTACTTC. This encodes CATAGTSNPHEQYF.

The chain combines TRBV11-2 with TRBJ2-1; 12 bases are a match to TRBD2. CDR1 and CDR2 from the germline V gene are SGHAT and FQNNGV. V was clipped by 4 bases and J by 2 bases; unmatched bases: 3. CDR3 length: 16 residues. This CDR3 reads CASSSGLAGAYNEQFF. DNA of the CDR3: TGTGCCAGCAGCTCGGGACTAGCGGGTGCCTACAATGAGCAGTTCTTC.

This chain connects TRBV29-1 to TRBJ1-2, with 9 positions matching TRBD1. V lost 4 bases and J lost 2; bases outside the gene matches: 5. Germline V gene sequence: CDR1 SQVTM, CDR2 ANQGSEA. The CDR3 consists of 14 residues. The CDR3 loop is CSVGSDRGNYGYTF. The CDR3 nucleotides are TGCAGCGTTGGGTCGGACAGGGGCAACTATGGCTACACCTTC.

This clone appeared a single time. V gene TRBV11-2 combines with J gene TRBJ1-1; D gene unclear. The length of the CDR3 is 11 residues. Trimming took off 4 bases at V and 7 bases at J, with 7 bases between the two ends. Per germline, CDR1 SGHAT and CDR2 FQNNGV. CDR3 region: CASSYLLEAFF. The CDR3 bases are TGTGCCAGCAGCTACCTACTTGAAGCTTTCTTT.

This clone was seen a handful of times. The chain links TRBV6-1 to TRBJ1-2; D uncertain. Germline-derived CDR1 and CDR2 are MNHNS and SASEGT. Trimming pared 3 bases from V and 4 bases from J, leaving 9 bases between. The CDR3 loop spans 13 amino acids. The CDR3 spells CASSDGPGYGYTF. CDR3 nucleotides: TGTGCCAGCAGTGACGGTCCGGGCTATGGCTACACCTTC.

V usage is TRBV27 and J usage is TRBJ1-5; TRBD1 matches 7 bases. After removal of 4 bases from V and 2 bases from J, the junction contained 11 bases not matched to a gene. Germline CDR1 and CDR2: MNHEY and SMNVEV (reference sequence). This CDR3 spans 17 amino acids. CDR3 loop: CASSSSGTATRNQPQHF. Here the CDR3 DNA reads TGTGCCAGCAGTTCCTCCGGGACAGCGACCCGCAATCAGCCCCAGCATTTT.

This chain connects TRBV30 to TRBJ1-6; TRBD1 might be the D (5 bases). V lost 0 bases and J lost 6, with 6 bases in between. Germline V gene data show CDR1 as GTSNPN and CDR2 as SVGIG (reference sequence). CDR3 length: 13 amino acids. The CDR3 reads CAWSVQANSPLHF. DNA for the CDR3: TGTGCCTGGAGTGTACAGGCTAATTCACCCCTCCACTTT. Drawing the rest from reference TRBV30 and TRBJ1-6, the complete variable domain is SQTIHQWPATLVQPVGSPLSLECTVEGTSNPNLYWYRQAAGRGLQLLFYSVGIGQISSEVPQNLSASRPQDRQFILSSKKLLLSDSGFYLCAWSVQANSPLHFGNGTRLTVT.

The V gene is TRBV30, the J gene TRBJ2-2, with D possibly matching TRBD2 (5 bases). Germline CDR1 reads GTSNPN; CDR2 reads SVGIG (reference sequence). The CDR3 loop spans 15 amino acids. The ends were cut back, 3 bases at V and 1 base at J, with 12 bases in the middle. CDR3 DNA: TGTGCCTGGAGGACTCGGGGTTTGAACACCGGGGAGCTGTTTTTT. It translates to CAWRTRGLNTGELFF.

V usage is TRBV10-2 and J usage is TRBJ1-5; 10 bases line up with TRBD1. Germline V gene sequence: CDR1 WSHSY, CDR2 SAAADI. With V trimmed by 6 bases and J by 5 bases, 4 bases remained unmatched. The CDR3 sequence is 14 residues long. The CDR3 DNA reads as TGCGCCAGCAGCCTGGGACAGGGGTATCAGCCCCAGCATTTT. Encoded protein: CASSLGQGYQPQHF.

The chain combines TRBV28 with TRBJ2-6, with no clear D. The CDR3 length is 15 residues. V shed 6 bases and J shed 0 bases, with 9 bases lying between them. CDR1 MDHEN and CDR2 SYDVKM come from the germline V gene. CDR3 sequence (DNA): TGTGCCAGCAGACCCGACATCTCTGGGGCCAACGTCCTGACTTTC. Encoded protein: CASRPDISGANVLTF. Together with reference TRBV28 and TRBJ2-6, the CDR3 gives the full variable domain: DVKVTQSSRYLVKRTGEKVFLECVQDMDHENMFWYRQDPGLGLRLIYFSYDVKMKEKGDIPEGYSVSREKKERFSLILESASTNQTSMYLCASRPDISGANVLTFGAGSRLTVL.

This CDR3 reads CASSRSKDRFQETQYF. The DNA for the CDR3 is TGTGCCAGCAGTCGTAGTAAGGACAGATTCCAAGAGACCCAGTACTTC. The gene calls are TRBV9 and TRBJ2-5; D might be TRBD1 (6 bases). V was cut by 5 bases and J by 1 base, with 18 bases left in between. CDR3 length equals 16 residues. Germline V gene lookup returns CDR1 SGDLS and CDR2 YYNGEE. Variable domain in full (rest from reference TRBV9 and TRBJ2-5): DSGVTQTPKHLITATGQRVTLRCSPRSGDLSVYWYQQSLDQGLQFLIQYYNGEERAKGNILERFSAQQFPDLHSELNLSSLELGDSALYFCASSRSKDRFQETQYFGPGTRLLVL.

V is TRBV2 and J is TRBJ1-5; D perhaps matches TRBD1 (5 bases). CDR1 and CDR2 (germline): SNHLY, FYNNEI. V was pared by 6 bases and J by 2 bases, with 11 bases between. The CDR3 has 14 amino acids. The CDR3: CASSGTERNQPQHF. CDR3 DNA: TGTGCCAGCAGCGGGACTGAACGCAATCAGCCCCAGCATTTT. The full variable domain, with the rest looked up from reference TRBV2 and TRBJ1-5, is EPEVTQTPSHQVTQMGQEVILRCVPISNHLYFYWYRQILGQKVEFLVSFYNNEISEKSEIFDDQFSVERPDGSNFTLKIRSTKLEDSAMYFCASSGTERNQPQHFGDGTRLSIL.

The rearrangement joins TRBV7-2 to TRBJ2-3; TRBD1 might be the D (6 bases). Germline V gene lookup returns CDR1 SGHTA and CDR2 FQGNSA. The CDR3 extends over 15 amino acids. V dropped 1 base and J dropped 4 bases, with 12 bases sitting between them. CDR3: CASSLDPRGSDTQYF. The CDR3 DNA reads TGTGCCAGCAGCTTAGACCCTAGGGGGTCAGATACGCAGTATTTT.

Only a few counts were recorded for this clone. V and J are TRBV10-3 and TRBJ2-3; TRBD2 might be the D (6 bases). Germline assignment: CDR1 ENHRY and CDR2 SYGVKD. The V end was cut by 10 bases, the J end by 1 base, with 15 bases between. CDR3 size: 14 residues. The CDR3 region is CATTPREGTDTQYF. CDR3 DNA sequence: TGTGCCACTACCCCCAGGGAGGGCACAGATACGCAGTATTTT.

This clone was seen only once. V and J are TRBV5-1 and TRBJ1-3, with D maybe TRBD1 (6 bases). The CDR3 sequence is 16 residues long. The germline V gene has CDR1 SGHRS and CDR2 YFSETQ. Deletions cut 4 bases from V and 0 bases from J, with 14 bases between. This CDR3 reads CASSLAGQSSGNTIYF. CDR3 nucleotide sequence: TGCGCCAGCAGCCTTGCTGGACAGAGCTCTGGAAACACCATATATTTT.

The chain carries TRBV5-4 and TRBJ2-3; tentative D call: TRBD2 (5 bases). CDR3 length equals 14 residues. Trimming left V 3 bases short and J 6 bases short, with 14 bases between. Germline CDR1 reads SGHNT; CDR2 reads YYREEE (reference sequence). In nucleotides, the CDR3 is TGTGCCAGCAGCTCGCGGGCGGCTTGGGATACGCAGTATTTT. It encodes CASSSRAAWDTQYF.

The gene calls are TRBV5-1 and TRBJ2-3; D is unresolved. The V and J ends lost 4 bases and 4 bases respectively, with 7 bases between them. Germline V gene data show CDR1 as SGHRS and CDR2 as YFSETQ. The CDR3 is 12 residues long. CDR3 loop: CASSRLADTQYF. CDR3 DNA: TGCGCCAGCAGCCGCCTAGCAGATACGCAGTATTTT. The full variable domain, with the rest looked up from reference TRBV5-1 and TRBJ2-3, is KAGVTQTPRYLIKTRGQQVTLSCSPISGHRSVSWYQQTPGQGLQFLFEYFSETQRNKGNFPGRFSGRQFSNSRSEMNVSTLELGDSALYLCASSRLADTQYFGPGTRLTVL.

This chain joins TRBV5-5 and TRBJ1-5, with a weak D call TRBD1 (6 bases). Germline values: CDR1 SGHKS, CDR2 YYEKEE (reference sequence). Trimming stripped 1 base from V and 7 bases from J, with 9 bases between. The CDR3 runs 13 residues. The CDR3 nucleotides read TGTGCCAGCAGCTTGCAGGGGACCCAGCCCCAGCATTTT. This gives the protein CASSLQGTQPQHF.

This chain links TRBV29-1 with TRBJ2-7; the match to TRBD2 covers 12 bases. Per the germline V gene, CDR1 is SQVTM and CDR2 is ANQGSEA. The CDR3 is 12 residues long. Here the CDR3 reads CTLTSGSYEQYF. The CDR3 nucleotides are TGCACCTTGACTAGCGGGAGTTACGAGCAGTACTTC.

The genes are TRBV5-8 and TRBJ1-5; the match to TRBD1 covers 9 bases. The CDR3 covers 16 residues. Germline-derived CDR1 and CDR2 are SGHTS and YDEGEE. V dropped 4 bases and J dropped 2; count of bases not matched to a gene: 7. CDR3 residues: CASSQDRGRGNQPQHF. CDR3 sequence (DNA): TGTGCCAGCAGCCAGGACAGGGGAAGGGGCAATCAGCCCCAGCATTTT.

This chain links TRBV7-2 with TRBJ2-1; TRBD2 matches at 10 bases. V lost 1 base, J lost 15 bases, and 12 bases stayed unmatched. The CDR3 contains 15 residues. Germline V CDR1 and CDR2: SGHTA, FQGNSA. CDR3 nucleotides: TGTGCCAGCAGCTTAGACGCTAGCGGGGGTCGGGTCGTGTTCTTC. It is translated as CASSLDASGGRVVFF.

This chain connects TRBV18 to TRBJ2-2; D is unclear. Trimming stripped 6 bases from V and 1 base from J, with 9 bases between. CDR1 and CDR2 from the germline V gene are KGHSH and LQKENI. The CDR3 contains 14 residues. The CDR3 region is CASSTDWNTGELFF. DNA for the CDR3: TGTGCCAGCTCGACCGACTGGAACACCGGGGAGCTGTTTTTT.

This sequence joins TRBV5-4 and TRBJ2-2; no definite D call. V lost 0 bases to trimming and J lost 7 bases, with 4 bases between them. Germline V gene lookup returns CDR1 SGHNT and CDR2 YYREEE (reference sequence). CDR3 size: 12 residues. This chain's CDR3 is CASSLGGGELFF. The DNA for the CDR3 is TGTGCCAGCAGCTTGGGCGGCGGGGAGCTGTTTTTT.

This chain joins TRBV5-1 and TRBJ2-3; the match to TRBD2 covers 7 bases. The CDR3 has 16 amino acids. V lost 3 bases, J lost 0 bases, and 7 bases stayed unmatched. The germline CDR1 and CDR2 sequences are SGHRS and YFSETQ. The CDR3 region is CASSSVTAGSTDTQYF. DNA for the CDR3: TGCGCCAGCAGCTCCGTAACAGCGGGGAGCACAGATACGCAGTATTTT.